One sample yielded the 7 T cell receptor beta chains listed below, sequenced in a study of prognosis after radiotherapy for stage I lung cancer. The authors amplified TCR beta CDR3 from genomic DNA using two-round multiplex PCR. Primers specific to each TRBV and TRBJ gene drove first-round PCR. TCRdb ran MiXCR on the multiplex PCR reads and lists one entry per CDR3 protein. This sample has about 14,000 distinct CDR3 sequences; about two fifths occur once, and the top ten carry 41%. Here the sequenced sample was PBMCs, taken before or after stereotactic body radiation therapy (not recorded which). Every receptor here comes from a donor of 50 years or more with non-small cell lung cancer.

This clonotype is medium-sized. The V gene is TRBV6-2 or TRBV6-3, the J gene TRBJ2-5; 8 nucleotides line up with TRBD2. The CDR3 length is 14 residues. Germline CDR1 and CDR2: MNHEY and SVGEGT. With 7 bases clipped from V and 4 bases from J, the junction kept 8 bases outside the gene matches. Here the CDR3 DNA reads TGTGCCAGCACCAGACTGAGCGGGAGAGAGACCCAGTACTTC. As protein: CASTRLSGRETQYF.

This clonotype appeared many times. CDR3 DNA: TGTGCCAGCAGCTTAGATCGGTGGGGGTTTGGGGAAAAACTGTTTTTT. Protein: CASSLDRWGFGEKLFF. V gene TRBV11-2 combines with J gene TRBJ1-4; the D gene is possibly TRBD1 (5 bases). Germline V CDR1 and CDR2: SGHAT, FQNNGV. This CDR3 is 16 amino acids long. With 0 bases removed from V and 8 bases from J, the gap between germline ends came to 16 bases.

DNA of the CDR3: TGTGCCAGCAGCTTAGTAGGGAGGAACTCCTACGAGCAGTACTTC. It specifies CASSLVGRNSYEQYF. V is TRBV7-9 and J is TRBJ2-7; possibly TRBD2 for D (6 bases). This CDR3 is built from 15 residues. V lost 1 base and J lost 0, with 10 bases in between. Germline V gene data show CDR1 as SEHNR and CDR2 as FQNEAQ (reference sequence).

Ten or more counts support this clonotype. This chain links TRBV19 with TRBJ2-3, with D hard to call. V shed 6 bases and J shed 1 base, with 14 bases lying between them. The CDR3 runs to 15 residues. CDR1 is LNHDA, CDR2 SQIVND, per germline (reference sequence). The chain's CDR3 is CASSPWKRRTDTQYF. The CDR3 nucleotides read TGTGCCAGTAGCCCCTGGAAGCGCCGCACAGATACGCAGTATTTT.

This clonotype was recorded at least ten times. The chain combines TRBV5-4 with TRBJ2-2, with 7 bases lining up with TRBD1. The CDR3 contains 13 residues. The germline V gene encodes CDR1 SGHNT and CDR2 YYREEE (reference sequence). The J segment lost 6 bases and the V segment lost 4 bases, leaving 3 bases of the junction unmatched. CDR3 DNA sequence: TGTGCCAGCAGCAACGGACAGGCCGGGGAGCTGTTTTTT. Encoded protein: CASSNGQAGELFF.

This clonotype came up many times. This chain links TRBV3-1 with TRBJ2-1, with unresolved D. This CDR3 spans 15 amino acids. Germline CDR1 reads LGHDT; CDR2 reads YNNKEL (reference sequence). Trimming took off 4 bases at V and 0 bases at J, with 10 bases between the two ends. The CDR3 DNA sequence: TGTGCCAGCAGCCCCACCCCTGACTCCTACAATGAGCAGTTCTTC. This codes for CASSPTPDSYNEQFF.

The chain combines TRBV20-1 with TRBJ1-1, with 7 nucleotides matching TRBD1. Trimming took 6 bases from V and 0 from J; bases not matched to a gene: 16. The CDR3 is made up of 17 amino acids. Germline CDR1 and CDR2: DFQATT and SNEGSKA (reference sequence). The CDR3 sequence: CSAPMRGHTQLNTEAFF. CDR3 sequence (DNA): TGCAGTGCCCCCATGAGGGGGCACACGCAATTGAACACTGAAGCTTTCTTT.